This entry features one TCR beta chain sequence. The entry originates in a study of OX40 agonist ivuxolimab in advanced cancers. Background on the study: Under the entry rules, prior anti-PD-1, anti-PD-L1 or anti-CTLA-4 therapy was allowed, and less than 50% had some.

The germline CDR1 and CDR2 sequences are MRHNA and SNTAGT. V was clipped by 6 bases and J by 7 bases, with 22 bases between them. The CDR3 sequence is 15 residues long. Method: immunoSEQ multiplex PCR; TCRdb's copy keeps in-frame clones and lacks some. The data show tens of thousands of clones, around four fifths seen once. Sequencing used CD4+ or CD8+ T cells sorted from blood, obtained in a trial of the OX40 agonist ivuxolimab. The source of this sequence is an adult with an advanced solid tumor such as melanoma, head and neck, liver or kidney cancer. The chain joins TRBV6-4 to TRBJ2-7, with D perhaps TRBD1 (6 bases). The CDR3 here is CASSWTVGVHVEQYF. In DNA, the CDR3 is TGTGCCAGCAGCTGGACAGTCGGGGTCCATGTGGAGCAGTACTTC.